This T cell receptor beta chain was found in a study of molecular identifiers for immune sequencing clone quantification. Sorted cell numbers of roughly 17,000 to 1,100,000, with 10%, 30% or 50% RNA, served as input for naive CD8 libraries. There are a few counts of this clonotype. The bulk TCR libraries were made with methods described before and with listed TCR primers. TCRdb re-called the PCR reads through MiXCR, storing one row per CDR3 protein. This table holds about half a million distinct CDR3 sequences, roughly 25% found once. Specimen: naive CD8+ T cells from blood, with Jurkat cell RNA spiked in. As for subset: FACS-sorted CD8+CD4-CCR7+CD45RA+ naive T cells. The sequence was collected from a human donor in good health. Some libraries in this study had Jurkat cell RNA spiked in.

The CDR3 region has the DNA TGTGCCAGCAAGCAGTATACTGAAGCTTTCTTT. Its protein is CASKQYTEAFF. The chain combines TRBV6-2 or TRBV6-3 with TRBJ1-1; D gene ambiguous. The germline CDR1 and CDR2 sequences are MNHEY and SVGEGT. V was pared by 7 bases and J by 5 bases, with 8 bases between. The CDR3 contains 11 residues.